The 30 T cell receptor beta chains presented below share a single source sample, sequenced in a study of shared clonotypes between healthy human individuals. It was CD45RO-negative cells, positively selected for CCR7, that made up naive CD8 cells, with terminally differentiated effector memory CD45RA+ cells excluded. This table comes from immunoSEQ multiplex PCR, and its TCRdb copy is limited to in-frame clones, with some not included. Of about 590,000 clones in the sample, around 95% were seen once. Sequenced sample: naive CD8+ T cells sorted from blood. The receptors originated from a woman aged 30 to 39 in good health.

The genes are TRBV13 and TRBJ1-2; perhaps TRBD1 as D (5 bases). The germline V gene encodes CDR1 PRHDT and CDR2 FYEKMQ (reference sequence). V gave up 5 bases and J gave up 14 bases, with 21 bases separating them. The CDR3 sequence is 13 residues long. CDR3 in DNA: TGTGCCAGCAGCACAGGAGTTACTCCTCCGAGGACCTTC. Translation: CASSTGVTPPRTF.

The genes are TRBV4-3 and TRBJ2-1, with no clear D. This CDR3 is built from 11 residues. Germline-derived CDR1 and CDR2 are LGHNA and YSLEER. V lost 1 base to trimming and J lost 8 bases, with 3 bases between them. The CDR3 is CASSQGHEQFF. The CDR3 coding sequence is TGCGCCAGCAGCCAAGGACATGAGCAGTTCTTC.

The chain combines TRBV28 with TRBJ2-7, with TRBD2 identical over 8 bases. The V segment lost 4 bases and the J segment 4 bases; nucleotides outside the gene matches: 12. The CDR3 has 16 residues. Germline CDR1 is MDHEN and CDR2 is SYDVKM. The CDR3 reads CASSSRSSGSGYEQYF. CDR3 nucleotides: TGTGCCAGCAGTTCCAGATCCAGCGGGAGTGGGTACGAGCAGTACTTC. Full variable domain (missing parts from reference TRBV28 and TRBJ2-7): DVKVTQSSRYLVKRTGEKVFLECVQDMDHENMFWYRQDPGLGLRLIYFSYDVKMKEKGDIPEGYSVSREKKERFSLILESASTNQTSMYLCASSSRSSGSGYEQYFGPGTRLTVT.

This chain joins TRBV28 and TRBJ1-1; D not resolved. This CDR3 region has 14 residues. The V end was cut by 10 bases, the J end by 6 bases, with 21 bases between. CDR1 MDHEN and CDR2 SYDVKM come from the germline V gene. The CDR3 here is CATRENLGRPEAFF. CDR3 nucleotides: TGTGCCACCAGAGAGAATCTAGGGAGACCTGAAGCTTTCTTT.

The CDR3 sequence is CASSYPLAGIKEQYF. CDR3 nucleotides: TGTGCCAGCAGTTACCCGTTAGCGGGAATAAAAGAGCAGTACTTC. The chain carries TRBV28 and TRBJ2-7; 8 bases align to TRBD2. V was clipped by 4 bases and J by 7 bases; unmatched bases: 12. Germline values: CDR1 MDHEN, CDR2 SYDVKM. CDR3 length: 15 residues.

This clone was observed a few times. The gene calls are TRBV5-1 and TRBJ2-2; perhaps TRBD2 as D (5 bases). CDR1 is SGHRS, CDR2 YFSETQ, per germline. Trimming took off 0 bases at V and 3 bases at J, with 9 bases between the two ends. This CDR3 spans 15 amino acids. The chain's CDR3 is CASSLGGADTGELFF. The CDR3 bases are TGCGCCAGCAGCTTGGGGGGAGCAGACACCGGGGAGCTGTTTTTT.

The CDR3 nucleotides are TGTGCCAGCAGAGACCGAGGGAGGGGCACTGAAGCTTTCTTT. Its protein product is CASRDRGRGTEAFF. The chain has TRBV6-1 and TRBJ1-1; D possibly corresponds to TRBD1 (5 bases). Per the germline V gene, CDR1 is MNHNS and CDR2 is SASEGT. CDR3 size: 14 residues. Trimming took 6 bases from V and 4 from J, leaving 15 bases between them.

This clone appeared once. The CDR3: CAWSRVGTSNEKLFF. As DNA, the CDR3 is TGTGCCTGGAGTCGAGTAGGAACTAGTAATGAAAAACTGTTTTTT. This sequence joins TRBV30 and TRBJ1-4; D is unresolved. The CDR3 is 15 amino acids. The germline CDR1 and CDR2 sequences are GTSNPN and SVGIG (reference sequence). Deletions cut 2 bases from V and 4 bases from J, with 14 bases between.

The rearrangement uses TRBV11-2 and TRBJ2-7, with D unclear. This CDR3 has 15 amino acids. Trimming shortened V by 0 bases and J by 2 bases, and 11 bases separated the two germline ends. Germline CDR1 SGHAT, CDR2 FQNNGV. The CDR3 spells CASSLDRGEAYEQYF. CDR3 nucleotide sequence: TGTGCCAGCAGCTTAGACCGAGGAGAAGCCTACGAGCAGTACTTC.

The CDR3 region is CSGTSGYEQYF. The CDR3, as DNA: TGCAGCGGGACTAGCGGCTACGAGCAGTACTTC. The chain joins TRBV29-1 to TRBJ2-7; 10 bases are shared with TRBD2. From germline, CDR1 is SQVTM and CDR2 ANQGSEA. This CDR3 region has 11 residues. The ends lost 7 bases at V and 3 bases at J; junction bases unmatched: 0.

V gene TRBV27 combines with J gene TRBJ2-7; no firm D call. Germline V gene sequence: CDR1 MNHEY, CDR2 SMNVEV (reference sequence). The V end was cut by 2 bases, the J end by 6 bases, with 11 bases between. The CDR3 spans 13 residues. CDR3 sequence: CASSLPDLREQYF. The DNA for the CDR3 is TGTGCCAGCAGTTTACCCGATCTTCGCGAGCAGTACTTC.

The rearrangement joins TRBV5-1 to TRBJ2-5; 10 bases match TRBD2. The J call is doubtful: the DNA matches TRBJ2-7 better. Germline loops: CDR1 SGHRS, CDR2 YFSETQ. This CDR3 is 18 amino acids long. In nucleotides, the CDR3 is TGCGCCAGCAGCTTGGATCCAGCGGGAGGGCTAGGGACCTACGAGCAGTACTTC. It encodes CASSLDPAGGLGTYEQYF.

The chain has TRBV28 and TRBJ2-2; D is ambiguous. This CDR3 is built from 15 residues. Per the germline V gene, CDR1 is MDHEN and CDR2 is SYDVKM. V lost 7 bases and J 8 bases, leaving 20 bases between the germline ends. This CDR3 reads CASTDRPHSLGELFF. The CDR3 DNA is TGTGCCAGCACCGACCGGCCTCACTCTCTGGGGGAGCTGTTTTTT.

V is TRBV2 and J is TRBJ2-1; no reliable D call. The V gene lost 0 bases and the J gene lost 12 bases, with 3 bases spanning the gap. The CDR3 runs 10 residues. Germline V gene sequence: CDR1 SNHLY, CDR2 FYNNEI. For the CDR3, the DNA is TGTGCCAGCAGTGAAGCCGCGCAGTTCTTC. It translates to CASSEAAQFF.

The DNA for the CDR3 is TGTGCCAGCAGCACTGGTGTCCACACAGATACGCAGTATTTT. This gives the protein CASSTGVHTDTQYF. The chain has TRBV13 and TRBJ2-3; D unresolved. Germline V gene sequence: CDR1 PRHDT, CDR2 FYEKMQ (reference sequence). The CDR3 contains 14 residues. V was shortened by 5 bases and J by 2 bases, with 11 bases between the two germline ends.

The chain carries TRBV28 and TRBJ2-2, with TRBD1 matching 7 bases. J lost 2 bases, V lost 4 bases, and 13 bases had no gene match. CDR3 size: 18 residues. Germline-derived CDR1 and CDR2 are MDHEN and SYDVKM. The CDR3 loop is CASSSLVDRAPNTGELFF. CDR3 DNA sequence: TGTGCCAGCAGTTCCCTGGTCGACAGGGCCCCTAACACCGGGGAGCTGTTTTTT. Full variable domain (outside the CDR3, taken from reference TRBV28 and TRBJ2-2): DVKVTQSSRYLVKRTGEKVFLECVQDMDHENMFWYRQDPGLGLRLIYFSYDVKMKEKGDIPEGYSVSREKKERFSLILESASTNQTSMYLCASSSLVDRAPNTGELFFGEGSRLTVL.

This chain links TRBV7-9 with TRBJ1-1; D is unclear. Looked up from germline, CDR1 is SEHNR and CDR2 is FQNEAQ (reference sequence). The V gene lost 5 bases and the J gene lost 1 base, with 8 bases spanning the gap. The CDR3 has 13 amino acids. CDR3 residues: CASSASENTEAFF. The DNA of the CDR3 is TGTGCCAGCAGCGCCAGCGAGAACACTGAAGCTTTCTTT.

CDR3 nucleotides: TGTGCCAGCAGGGAACTCGGACGGGAAGCTTTCTTT. This codes for CASRELGREAFF. J is TRBJ1-1 and V is TRBV27; D gene ambiguous. The CDR3 runs 12 residues. In germline, CDR1 is MNHEY, CDR2 SMNVEV (reference sequence). V was clipped by 6 bases and J by 8 bases, with 13 bases between them.

The chain carries TRBV5-6 and TRBJ1-1; maybe TRBD1 (5 bases). The CDR3 sequence is 14 residues long. In germline, CDR1 is SGHDT, CDR2 YYEEEE. V lost 4 bases to trimming and J lost 8 bases, with 18 bases between them. The DNA of the CDR3 is TGTGCCAGCAGCCATGGGACCGCCATTCGAGAAGCTTTCTTT. Its protein product is CASSHGTAIREAFF.

The chain has TRBV6-1 and TRBJ2-1; no reliable D call. This CDR3 has 14 residues. Trimming stripped 2 bases from V and 8 bases from J, with 13 bases between. CDR1 MNHNS and CDR2 SASEGT come from the germline V gene. The chain's CDR3 is CASSEFRSPYEQFF. The CDR3, as DNA: TGTGCCAGCAGTGAATTCAGGAGCCCCTATGAGCAGTTCTTC.

This rearrangement joins TRBV29-1 to TRBJ2-5; D perhaps matches TRBD2 (7 bases). The DNA end is a closer match to TRBJ2-7, so the J assignment may be wrong. This CDR3 spans 15 amino acids. CDR1 SQVTM and CDR2 ANQGSEA come from the germline V gene. The CDR3 is CSVSPRGAGSYEQYF. The DNA of the CDR3 is TGCAGCGTCTCACCCCGGGGGGCAGGGTCCTACGAGCAGTACTTC.

This chain uses TRBV5-1 with TRBJ2-1; 12 bases are a match to TRBD2. Per germline, CDR1 SGHRS and CDR2 YFSETQ. The length of the CDR3 is 17 residues. Unmatched junction bases numbered 7, after V lost 0 bases and J lost 6 bases. The CDR3 region has the DNA TGCGCCAGCAGCTTGGAAGGACTAGCGGGGCTGGCCAATGAGCAGTTCTTC. It encodes CASSLEGLAGLANEQFF.

Here the CDR3 reads CASTATEWGLAAPYEQYF. The CDR3 DNA follows: TGTGCCAGCACTGCGACTGAATGGGGACTAGCGGCTCCCTACGAGCAGTACTTC. V gene TRBV2 combines with J gene TRBJ2-7; 11 positions agree with TRBD2. The CDR3 consists of 18 residues. Losses at the gene ends were 7 bases for V and 2 bases for J; bases not matched to a gene: 16. Germline CDR1 SNHLY, CDR2 FYNNEI.

The CDR3 region is CASSLWISRGAQYF. In DNA, the CDR3 is TGTGCCAGCAGCTTGTGGATTTCGCGTGGGGCCCAGTACTTC. V usage is TRBV5-4 and J usage is TRBJ2-5; D is undetermined. This CDR3 region has 14 residues. CDR1 and CDR2 from the germline V gene are SGHNT and YYREEE (reference sequence). Deletions cut 1 base from V and 9 bases from J, with 16 bases between.

This clone was detected only once. The rearrangement uses TRBV6-5 and TRBJ1-1; tentative D call: TRBD1 (5 bases). The V gene's germline CDR1 is MNHEY and CDR2 SVGAGI. The CDR3 is 16 residues long. Between the trimmed V and J ends, which lost 4 bases and 0 bases, there was a span of 15 bases. CDR3 DNA: TGTGCCAGCAGTTCACTCGGGGCCGGGATGAACACTGAAGCTTTCTTT. This sequence encodes CASSSLGAGMNTEAFF.

The gene calls are TRBV5-4 and TRBJ2-3; maybe TRBD1 (5 bases). V was shortened by 4 bases and J by 8 bases, with 23 bases between the two germline ends. The germline CDR1 and CDR2 sequences are SGHNT and YYREEE (reference sequence). CDR3 size: 16 residues. CDR3 DNA: TGTGCCAGCAGCCGTGGGGATGCAGGGCCGCTTGGTACGCAGTATTTT. Translated, it gives CASSRGDAGPLGTQYF.

The chain has TRBV27 and TRBJ2-7, with 14 bases matching TRBD2. The V segment lost 3 bases and the J segment 7 bases; nucleotides outside the gene matches: 5. The CDR3 contains 15 residues. Germline CDR1 and CDR2: MNHEY and SMNVEV (reference sequence). The CDR3 sequence is CASSLGLAGESEQYF. DNA of the CDR3: TGTGCCAGCAGTTTGGGACTAGCGGGAGAATCTGAGCAGTACTTC.

The chain uses TRBV27 and TRBJ2-7; 9 bases are shared with TRBD2. Germline V gene sequence: CDR1 MNHEY, CDR2 SMNVEV (reference sequence). Trimming cost V 4 bases and J 4 bases; bases outside gene matches: 5. The length of the CDR3 is 14 residues. The CDR3 loop reads CASSSLAGPYEQYF. CDR3 coding DNA: TGTGCCAGCAGTTCGCTAGCGGGACCATACGAGCAGTACTTC.

The genes are TRBV10-3 and TRBJ2-7; D is ambiguous. This CDR3 has 13 residues. Germline CDR1 is ENHRY and CDR2 is SYGVKD. Deletions cut 7 bases from V and 3 bases from J, with 13 bases between. In DNA form, the CDR3 reads TGTGCCATCACCCCCGACGGAGACTACGAGCAGTACTTC. Translating it yields CAITPDGDYEQYF.

The V gene is TRBV28, the J gene TRBJ2-5; tentatively, D is TRBD2 (5 bases). Between the trimmed V and J ends, which lost 2 bases and 4 bases, there was a span of 11 bases. The CDR3 length is 14 residues. Germline lookup yields CDR1 MDHEN and CDR2 SYDVKM. The CDR3 sequence: CASSLEGRRETQYF. DNA of the CDR3: TGTGCCAGCAGTTTAGAGGGCAGAAGAGAGACCCAGTACTTC.